This T cell receptor beta chain was captured in a study of blood T cell repertoires in COVID-19. Overall study: From the United States, Italy and Spain came samples of acute and convalescent COVID-19. T cells, B-cell-depleted T cells, or PBMCs supplied cDNA or gDNA.

With 5 bases clipped from V and 5 bases from J, the junction kept 11 bases outside the gene matches. Germline CDR1 reads SGHTA; CDR2 reads FQGNSA. There are 15 residues in the CDR3. Per the original methods: How many nucleated cells were present was estimated from reference gene primer amplification. Clones were read by immunoSEQ multiplex PCR, and TCRdb kept only the in-frame ones, dropping some. The V and J calls and clone size were taken over from that table, and D and trimming were inferred from the DNA. The sample records roughly 120,000 clones, roughly 82% being singletons. The rearrangement links TRBV7-2 to TRBJ2-7, with TRBD1 identical over 8 bases. The sample was peripheral blood. The sequence came from a human donor in a cohort sampled during active COVID-19. The CDR3 loop is CASSRRGRGQDEQYF. The CDR3, as DNA: TGTGCCAGCAGCCGCCGGGGCAGGGGGCAAGACGAGCAGTACTTC.